A selection of T cell receptor beta chains follows, all from one sample in a study of blood T cell repertoires in COVID-19. Only in-frame clones appear in the TCRdb table, and some are missing; sequencing was by immunoSEQ multiplex PCR. Among approximately 72,000 clones listed, approximately 85% were seen once. Sequencing used peripheral blood. The receptors here all came from a woman at least 80 years old with active or convalescent COVID-19. CDR3s include the opening cysteine and the closing phenylalanine or tryptophan. The order of the fields is clone size, V gene, J gene, D gene, CDR3 protein, CDR3 DNA. A D gene is named only where the DNA matches it firmly. Rows may omit the clone size; those that give it use once, few, many or a size class.

.,TRBV7-2,TRBJ2-1,.,CASSPDDSNNEQFF,TGTGCCAGCAGCCCTGACGACAGTAACAATGAGCAGTTCTTC
.,TRBV5-4,TRBJ2-1,.,CASSYEGGLRNEQFF,TGTGCCAGCAGCTACGAGGGGGGGCTTCGGAATGAGCAGTTCTTC
.,TRBV7-9,TRBJ1-6,.,CASSPSSYNSPLHF,TGTGCCAGCAGCCCCAGCTCCTATAATTCACCCCTCCACTTT
.,TRBV5-4,TRBJ2-2,TRBD1,CASSSGRDRGGELFF,TGTGCCAGCAGCTCTGGCCGGGACAGGGGCGGGGAGCTGTTTTTT
.,TRBV5-1,TRBJ1-1,.,CASSLALQNTEAFF,TGCGCCAGCAGCTTGGCCTTACAGAACACTGAAGCTTTCTTT
.,TRBV7-2,TRBJ1-3,.,CASSLPRRQAFGNTIYF,TGTGCCAGCAGCCTTCCCCGAAGACAGGCCTTCGGAAACACCATATATTTT
.,TRBV30,TRBJ1-5,.,CAWSSGLGYQPQHF,TGTGCCTGGAGCTCTGGTCTAGGTTATCAGCCCCAGCATTTT
once,TRBV3-1/TRBV3-2,TRBJ1-6,.,CASSQVFMVAGPTNSPLHF,TGTGCCAGCAGCCAAGTCTTCATGGTTGCAGGCCCAACTAATTCACCCCTCCACTTT
.,TRBV10-3,TRBJ1-5,.,CAISGMQGTQHF,TGTGCCATCAGTGGGATGCAGGGAACCCAGCATTTT
few,TRBV11-3,TRBJ2-3,.,CASSPGGTDTQYF,TGTGCCAGCAGCCCGGGGGGCACAGATACGCAGTATTTT
.,TRBV28,TRBJ1-4,.,CASGGGRSANEKLFF,TGTGCCAGCGGCGGGGGACGGTCAGCTAATGAAAAACTGTTTTTT
.,TRBV6-1,TRBJ2-3,TRBD2,CASSDEPGLAGDSTDTQYF,TGTGCCAGCAGTGACGAACCGGGACTAGCGGGGGATAGCACAGATACGCAGTATTTT
.,TRBV4-2,TRBJ1-6,TRBD1,CASSQERTGRGSPLHF,TGTGCCAGCAGCCAAGAGAGGACAGGACGAGGATCACCCCTCCACTTT
once,TRBV5-1,TRBJ2-7,TRBD1,CASSRDRRTYEQYF,TGCGCCAGCAGCAGGGACAGGCGGACTTACGAGCAGTACTTC
few,TRBV7-9,TRBJ2-7,TRBD2,CASSSSGYAYEQYF,TGTGCCAGCAGCTCTAGCGGGTATGCCTACGAGCAGTACTTC
.,TRBV7-2,TRBJ2-2,.,CASSSATATNTGELFF,TGTGCCAGCAGCTCTGCGACAGCGACGAACACCGGGGAGCTGTTTTTT
.,TRBV19,TRBJ2-3,TRBD2,CASSIGSSGGTDTQYF,TGTGCCAGTAGTATAGGGTCTAGCGGGGGCACAGATACGCAGTATTTT